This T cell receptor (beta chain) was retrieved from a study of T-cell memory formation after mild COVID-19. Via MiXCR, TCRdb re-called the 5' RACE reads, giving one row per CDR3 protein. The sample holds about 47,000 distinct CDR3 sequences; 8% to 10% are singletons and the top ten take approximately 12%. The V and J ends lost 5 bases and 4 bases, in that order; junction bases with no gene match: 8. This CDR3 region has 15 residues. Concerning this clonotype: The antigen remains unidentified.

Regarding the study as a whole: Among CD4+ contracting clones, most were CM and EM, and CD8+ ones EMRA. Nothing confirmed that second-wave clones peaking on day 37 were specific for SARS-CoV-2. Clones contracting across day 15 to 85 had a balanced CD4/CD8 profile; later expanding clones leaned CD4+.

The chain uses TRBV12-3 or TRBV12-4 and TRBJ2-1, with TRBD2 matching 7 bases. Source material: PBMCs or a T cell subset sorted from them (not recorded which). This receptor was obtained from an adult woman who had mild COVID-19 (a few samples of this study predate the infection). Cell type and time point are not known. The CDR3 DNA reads TGTGCCAGCAGTCAAAGCGGGACTAAGTACAATGAGCAGTTCTTC. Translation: CASSQSGTKYNEQFF.